One T cell receptor beta chain is described in this entry. Its specificity is unknown. This sample was included in a study of persistence of HIV-infected CD4 T cells. About the study: Isolated cells were CMV- and HIV-1 Gag-responding CD4+ T cells. The study's findings and limits: TCRbeta richness was lower in CMV- and Gag-responding cells than in anti-CD3/anti-CD28-responding cells.

The libraries were made with immunoSEQ version 4 in survey mode. The table came from immunoSEQ multiplex PCR; TCRdb's copy has only in-frame clones and leaves some out. The sample carries over 40,000 clones, more than 75% recorded once. The stimulus was an HIV-1 Gag 15-mer peptide pool, about 1 ug/peptide/mL. Memory cells lacking CD40L and CD69 with high CD45RO were sorted. Adults with HIV-1 started suppressive ART while chronically infected. V lost 8 bases, J lost 3 bases, and 12 bases lay in between. This CDR3 comprises 13 residues. In germline, CDR1 is SNHLY, CDR2 FYNNEI. The clonotype originates from an adult man with HIV who was CMV-seropositive. This chain uses TRBV2 with TRBJ2-3; D is perhaps TRBD2 (6 bases). The material sequenced was CD4+ T cells sorted from PBMCs after roughly 18-hour stimulation, taken from a patient who received antiretroviral therapy. The CDR3 is CASGASVTDTQYF. Written as DNA, the CDR3 is TGTGCCAGCGGGGCTAGCGTGACAGATACGCAGTATTTT.